This T cell receptor (beta chain) was found in a study of CD4 T cells in relation to SARS-CoV-2 and coronaviruses. As for this clone: Its antigen is currently unknown.

Broader study findings: Crossreactive clones expanded significantly less to SARS-CoV-2 than monoreactive clones. Memory recall responses, not primary responses primed in culture, are what the assay detects. In around 60% of donors, memory CD4+ clonotypes crossrecognized SARS-CoV-2 and at least one common cold coronavirus spike.

The table came from immunoSEQ multiplex PCR; TCRdb's copy has only in-frame clones and leaves some out. The sample contains about 43,000 clones, over 75% of which appear only once. Looked up from germline, CDR1 is SGHNT and CDR2 is YYREEE (reference sequence). CDR3 length: 15 residues. Trimming removed 3 bases at V and 2 bases at J, with 15 bases between. The sequence was obtained from an adult with COVID-19. The rearrangement uses TRBV5-4 and TRBJ2-7; D is possibly TRBD1 or TRBD2 (7 bases each). The sample consisted of naive CD4+ T cells from PBMCs, cultured in vitro. As to subset: naive CD4+ T cells isolated by negative enrichment. DNA of the CDR3: TGTGCCAGCAGCTCGCGACAGGGAGGGACCTACGAGCAGTACTTC. The encoded protein is CASSSRQGGTYEQYF.